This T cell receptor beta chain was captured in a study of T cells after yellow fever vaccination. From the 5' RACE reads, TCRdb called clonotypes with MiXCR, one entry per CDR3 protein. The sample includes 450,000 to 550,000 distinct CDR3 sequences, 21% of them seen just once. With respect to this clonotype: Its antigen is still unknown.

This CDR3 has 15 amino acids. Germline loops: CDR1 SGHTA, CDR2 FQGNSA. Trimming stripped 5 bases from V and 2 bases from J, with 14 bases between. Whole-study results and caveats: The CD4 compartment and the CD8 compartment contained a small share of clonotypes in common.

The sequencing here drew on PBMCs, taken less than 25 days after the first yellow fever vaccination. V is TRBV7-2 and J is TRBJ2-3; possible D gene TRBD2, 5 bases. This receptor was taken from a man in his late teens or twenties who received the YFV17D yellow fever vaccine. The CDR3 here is CASSTPPGTTDTQYF. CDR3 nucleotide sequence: TGTGCCAGCAGCACCCCTCCGGGAACCACAGATACGCAGTATTTT.